This T cell receptor beta chain was sequenced during a study of T-cell reconstitution after alpha-beta-depleted transplantation in children. Study-wide findings and caveats: Among T cells one year after transplant, newly produced cells accounted for most counts and diversity. For some patients, TCRbeta diversity was high at day 60 because of recipient T cells and thymic progenitors that survived.

Looked up from germline, CDR1 is ENHRY and CDR2 is SYGVKD. V was cut by 5 bases and J by 4 bases, with 11 bases left in between. This CDR3 comprises 13 residues. TCRbeta library construction was performed incorporating unique molecular identifiers. TCRdb ran MiXCR on the PCR reads and lists one entry per CDR3 protein. Of hundreds of thousands of distinct CDR3 sequences listed, 11% are singletons. This clonotype was counted many times. As yet, its antigen is unknown. Sequencing was performed on PBMCs, taken before TCRalphabeta/CD19-depleted stem cell transplant. The chain couples TRBV10-3 to TRBJ2-5; tentatively, D is TRBD1 (8 bases). The source of this sequence is a child less than two years old with acute myeloid leukemia, due to receive a stem cell transplant. CDR3 nucleotide sequence: TGTGCCATCAGTACAGGGGGGGCAGAGACCCAGTACTTC. This encodes CAISTGGAETQYF.